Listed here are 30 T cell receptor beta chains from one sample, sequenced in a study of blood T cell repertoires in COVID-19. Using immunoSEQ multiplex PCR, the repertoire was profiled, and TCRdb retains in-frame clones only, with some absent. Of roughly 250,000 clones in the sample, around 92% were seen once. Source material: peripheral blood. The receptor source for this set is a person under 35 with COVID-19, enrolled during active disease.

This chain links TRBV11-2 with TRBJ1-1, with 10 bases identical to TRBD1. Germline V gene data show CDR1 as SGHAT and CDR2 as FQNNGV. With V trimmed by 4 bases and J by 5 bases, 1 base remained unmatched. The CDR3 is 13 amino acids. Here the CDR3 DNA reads TGTGCCAGCAGCTCGGACAGGGGGACTGAAGCTTTCTTT. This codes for CASSSDRGTEAFF.

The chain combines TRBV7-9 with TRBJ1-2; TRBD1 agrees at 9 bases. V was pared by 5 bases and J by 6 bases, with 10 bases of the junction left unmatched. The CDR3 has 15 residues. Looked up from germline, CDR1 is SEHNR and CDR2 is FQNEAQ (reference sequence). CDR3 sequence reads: CASSARDRELDGYTF. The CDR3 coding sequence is TGTGCCAGCAGCGCCCGGGACAGGGAGCTTGATGGCTACACCTTC.

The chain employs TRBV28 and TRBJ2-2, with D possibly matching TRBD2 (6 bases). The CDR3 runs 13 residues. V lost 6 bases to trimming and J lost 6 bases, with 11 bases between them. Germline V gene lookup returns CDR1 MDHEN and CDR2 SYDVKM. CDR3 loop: CASREREAGELFF. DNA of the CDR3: TGTGCCAGCAGAGAAAGGGAGGCCGGGGAGCTGTTTTTT.

For the CDR3, the DNA is TGTGCCAGCAGAGGAGACACCGGGGAGCTGTTTTTT. This sequence encodes CASRGDTGELFF. The rearrangement links TRBV7-9 to TRBJ2-2, with D unclear. Germline CDR1 is SEHNR and CDR2 is FQNEAQ (reference sequence). The V gene lost 6 bases and the J gene lost 3 bases, with 5 bases spanning the gap. CDR3 length equals 12 residues.

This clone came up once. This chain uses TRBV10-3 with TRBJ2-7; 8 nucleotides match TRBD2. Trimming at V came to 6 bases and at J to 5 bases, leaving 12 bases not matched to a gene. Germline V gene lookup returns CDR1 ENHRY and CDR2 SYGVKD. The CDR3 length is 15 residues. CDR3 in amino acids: CAIRSQGAGENEQYF. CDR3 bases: TGTGCCATCAGGAGTCAGGGAGCGGGAGAAAACGAGCAGTACTTC.

CDR3 sequence reads: CATSDAGRGRGEKLFF. The CDR3 DNA reads as TGTGCCACCAGTGACGCGGGAAGGGGGCGAGGAGAAAAACTGTTTTTT. The V gene is TRBV24-1, the J gene TRBJ1-4, with 7 bases matching TRBD1. V lost 4 bases, J lost 8 bases, and 12 bases stayed unmatched. The length of the CDR3 is 16 residues. The germline V gene encodes CDR1 KGHDR and CDR2 SFDVKD.

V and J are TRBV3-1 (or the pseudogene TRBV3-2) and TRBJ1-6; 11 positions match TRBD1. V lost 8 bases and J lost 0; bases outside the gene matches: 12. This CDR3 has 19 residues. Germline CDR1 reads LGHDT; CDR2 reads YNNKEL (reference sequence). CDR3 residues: CASRDRGDLACSYNSPLHF. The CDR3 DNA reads TGTGCCAGCCGGGACAGGGGGGACCTAGCCTGCTCCTATAATTCACCCCTCCACTTT.

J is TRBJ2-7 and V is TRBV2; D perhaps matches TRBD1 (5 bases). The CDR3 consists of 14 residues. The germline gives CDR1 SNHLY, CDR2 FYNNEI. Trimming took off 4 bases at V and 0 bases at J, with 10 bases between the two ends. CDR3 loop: CASSVSRGSYEQYF. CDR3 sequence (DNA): TGTGCCAGCAGTGTAAGTAGGGGCTCCTACGAGCAGTACTTC.

Here the CDR3 reads CASRTNRGRGNQPQHF. The CDR3 nucleotides are TGTGCCAGCAGGACTAACAGGGGACGGGGAAATCAGCCCCAGCATTTT. The chain links TRBV2 to TRBJ1-5; TRBD1 aligns across 7 bases. Trimming took 6 bases from V and 4 from J; bases not matched to a gene: 12. CDR3 length: 16 amino acids. Per germline, CDR1 SNHLY and CDR2 FYNNEI.

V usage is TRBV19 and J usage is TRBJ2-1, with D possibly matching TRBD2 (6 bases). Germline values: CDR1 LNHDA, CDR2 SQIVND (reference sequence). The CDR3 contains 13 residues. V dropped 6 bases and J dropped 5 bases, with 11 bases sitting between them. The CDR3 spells CASSLAPNNEQFF. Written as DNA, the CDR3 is TGTGCCAGTAGCCTAGCGCCCAACAATGAGCAGTTCTTC.

DNA for the CDR3: TGCGCCAGCAGCTTGGACAGGGGGCGTGAGACCCAGTACTTC. It codes for CASSLDRGRETQYF. This chain connects TRBV5-1 to TRBJ2-5; TRBD1 matches at 9 bases. J lost 5 bases, V lost 0 bases, and 2 bases had no gene match. Germline values: CDR1 SGHRS, CDR2 YFSETQ. The CDR3 has 14 amino acids. Drawing the rest from reference TRBV5-1 and TRBJ2-5, the complete variable domain is KAGVTQTPRYLIKTRGQQVTLSCSPISGHRSVSWYQQTPGQGLQFLFEYFSETQRNKGNFPGRFSGRQFSNSRSEMNVSTLELGDSALYLCASSLDRGRETQYFGPGTRLLVL.

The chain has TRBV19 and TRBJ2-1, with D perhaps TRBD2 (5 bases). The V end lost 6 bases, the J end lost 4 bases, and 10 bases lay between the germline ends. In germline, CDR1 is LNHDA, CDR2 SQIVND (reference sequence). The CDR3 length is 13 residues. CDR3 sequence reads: CASSWEPYNEQFF. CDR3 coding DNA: TGTGCCAGTAGCTGGGAGCCTTACAATGAGCAGTTCTTC. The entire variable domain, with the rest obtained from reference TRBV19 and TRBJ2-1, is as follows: DGGITQSPKYLFRKEGQNVTLSCEQNLNHDAMYWYRQDPGQGLRLIYYSQIVNDFQKGDIAEGYSVSREKKESFPLTVTSAQKNPTAFYLCASSWEPYNEQFFGPGTRLTVL.

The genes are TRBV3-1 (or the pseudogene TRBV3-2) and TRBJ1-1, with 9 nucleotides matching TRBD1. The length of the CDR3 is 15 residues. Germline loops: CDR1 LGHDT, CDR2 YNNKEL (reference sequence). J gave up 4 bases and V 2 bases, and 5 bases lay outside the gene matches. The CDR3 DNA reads TGTGCCAGCAGCCAAACGGGACAGGGTGGCACTGAAGCTTTCTTT. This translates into CASSQTGQGGTEAFF.

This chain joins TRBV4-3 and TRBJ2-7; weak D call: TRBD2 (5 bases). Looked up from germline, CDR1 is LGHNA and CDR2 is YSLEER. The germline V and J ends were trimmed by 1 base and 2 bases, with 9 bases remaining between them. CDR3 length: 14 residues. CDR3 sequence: CASSQVVGAYEQYF. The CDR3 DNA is TGCGCCAGCAGCCAAGTTGTGGGAGCCTACGAGCAGTACTTC.

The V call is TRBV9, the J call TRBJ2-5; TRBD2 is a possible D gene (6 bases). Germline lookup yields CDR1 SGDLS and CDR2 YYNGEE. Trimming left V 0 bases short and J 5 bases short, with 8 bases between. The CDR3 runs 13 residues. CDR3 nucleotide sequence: TGTGCCAGCAGCGTAGGGGGGGTGGAGACCCAGTACTTC. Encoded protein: CASSVGGVETQYF.

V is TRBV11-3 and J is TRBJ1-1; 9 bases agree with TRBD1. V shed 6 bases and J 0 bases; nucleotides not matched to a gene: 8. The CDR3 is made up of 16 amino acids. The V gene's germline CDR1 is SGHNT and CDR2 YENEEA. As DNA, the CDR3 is TGTGCCAGCAGGGAGACAGGGGGAGTCGTGAACACTGAAGCTTTCTTT. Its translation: CASRETGGVVNTEAFF.

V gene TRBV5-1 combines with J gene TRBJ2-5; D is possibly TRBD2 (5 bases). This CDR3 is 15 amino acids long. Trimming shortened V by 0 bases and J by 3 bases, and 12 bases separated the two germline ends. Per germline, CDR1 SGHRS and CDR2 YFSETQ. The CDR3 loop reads CASSLVRVKEETQYF. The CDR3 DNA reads TGCGCCAGCAGCTTGGTGAGGGTTAAGGAAGAGACCCAGTACTTC.

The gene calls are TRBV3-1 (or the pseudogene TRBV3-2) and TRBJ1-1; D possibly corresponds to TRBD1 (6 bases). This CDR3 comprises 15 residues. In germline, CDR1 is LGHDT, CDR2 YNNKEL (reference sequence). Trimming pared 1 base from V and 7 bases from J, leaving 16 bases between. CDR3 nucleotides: TGTGCCAGCAGCCAAGGGGGTCGAGACAGGAGTGAAGCTTTCTTT. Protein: CASSQGGRDRSEAFF.

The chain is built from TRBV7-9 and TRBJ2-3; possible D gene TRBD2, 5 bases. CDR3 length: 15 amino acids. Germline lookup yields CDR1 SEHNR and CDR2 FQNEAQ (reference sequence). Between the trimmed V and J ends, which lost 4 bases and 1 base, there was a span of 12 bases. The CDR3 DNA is TGTGCCAGCAGCTCCACTAGAACTGGCACAGATACGCAGTATTTT. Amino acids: CASSSTRTGTDTQYF. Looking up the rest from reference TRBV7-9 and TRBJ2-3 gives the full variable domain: DTGVSQNPRHKITKRGQNVTFRCDPISEHNRLYWYRQTLGQGPEFLTYFQNEAQLEKSRLLSDRFSAERPKGSFSTLEIQRTEQGDSAMYLCASSSTRTGTDTQYFGPGTRLTVL.

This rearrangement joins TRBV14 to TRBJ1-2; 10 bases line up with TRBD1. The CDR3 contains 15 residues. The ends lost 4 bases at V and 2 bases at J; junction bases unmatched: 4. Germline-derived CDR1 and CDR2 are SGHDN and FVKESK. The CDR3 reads CASSRTGGTNYGYTF. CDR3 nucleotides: TGTGCCAGCAGCCGGACAGGGGGAACCAACTATGGCTACACCTTC. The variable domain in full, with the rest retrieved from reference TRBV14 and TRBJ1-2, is EAGVTQFPSHSVIEKGQTVTLRCDPISGHDNLYWYRRVMGKEIKFLLHFVKESKQDESGMPNNRFLAERTGGTYSTLKVQPAELEDSGVYFCASSRTGGTNYGYTFGSGTRLTVV.

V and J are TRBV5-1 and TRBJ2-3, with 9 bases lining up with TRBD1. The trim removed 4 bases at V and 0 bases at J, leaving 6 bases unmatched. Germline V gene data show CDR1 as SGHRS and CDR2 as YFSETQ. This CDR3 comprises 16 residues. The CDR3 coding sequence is TGCGCCAGCAGCCCCAGGGGACAGGGTAGCACAGATACGCAGTATTTT. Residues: CASSPRGQGSTDTQYF.

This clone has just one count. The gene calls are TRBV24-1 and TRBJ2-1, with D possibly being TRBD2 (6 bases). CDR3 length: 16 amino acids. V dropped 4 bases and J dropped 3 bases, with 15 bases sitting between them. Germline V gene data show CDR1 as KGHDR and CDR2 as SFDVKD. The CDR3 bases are TGTGCCACCAGTGACTCATCTGCGGGACTCTACAATGAGCAGTTCTTC. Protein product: CATSDSSAGLYNEQFF.

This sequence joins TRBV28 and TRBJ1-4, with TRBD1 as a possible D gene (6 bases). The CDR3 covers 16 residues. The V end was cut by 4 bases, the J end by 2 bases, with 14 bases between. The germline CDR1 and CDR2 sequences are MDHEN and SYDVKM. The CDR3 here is CASSSQGRGTNEKLFF. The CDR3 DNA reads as TGTGCCAGCAGTTCGCAGGGGAGGGGCACTAATGAAAAACTGTTTTTT.

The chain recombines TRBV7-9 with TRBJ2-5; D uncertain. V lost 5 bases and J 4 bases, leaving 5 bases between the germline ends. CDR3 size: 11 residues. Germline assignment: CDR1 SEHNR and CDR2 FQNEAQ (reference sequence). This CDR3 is CASSPGETQYF. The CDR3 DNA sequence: TGTGCCAGCAGCCCAGGAGAGACCCAGTACTTC.

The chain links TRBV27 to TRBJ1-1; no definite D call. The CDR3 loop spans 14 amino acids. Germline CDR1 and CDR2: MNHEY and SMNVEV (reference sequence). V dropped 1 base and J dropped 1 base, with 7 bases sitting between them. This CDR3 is CASSLLSGNTEAFF. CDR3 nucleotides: TGTGCCAGCAGTTTATTGTCCGGGAACACTGAAGCTTTCTTT.

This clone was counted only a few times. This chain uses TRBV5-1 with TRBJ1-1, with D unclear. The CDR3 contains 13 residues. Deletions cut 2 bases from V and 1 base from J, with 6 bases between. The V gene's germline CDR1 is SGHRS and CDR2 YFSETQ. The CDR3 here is CASSFTENTEAFF. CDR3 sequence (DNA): TGCGCCAGCAGCTTCACAGAGAACACTGAAGCTTTCTTT.

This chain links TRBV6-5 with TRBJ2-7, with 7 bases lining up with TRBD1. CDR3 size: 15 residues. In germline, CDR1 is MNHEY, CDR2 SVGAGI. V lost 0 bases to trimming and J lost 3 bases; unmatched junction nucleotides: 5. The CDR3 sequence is CASSYSGQTLYEQYF. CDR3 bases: TGTGCCAGCAGTTACTCGGGACAGACCCTCTACGAGCAGTACTTC.

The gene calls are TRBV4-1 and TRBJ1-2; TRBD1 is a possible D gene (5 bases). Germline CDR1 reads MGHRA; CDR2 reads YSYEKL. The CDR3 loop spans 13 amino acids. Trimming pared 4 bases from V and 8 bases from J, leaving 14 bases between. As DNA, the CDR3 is TGCGCCAGCAGCCGGGGCGGGAGGGACGGCTACACCTTC. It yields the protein CASSRGGRDGYTF.

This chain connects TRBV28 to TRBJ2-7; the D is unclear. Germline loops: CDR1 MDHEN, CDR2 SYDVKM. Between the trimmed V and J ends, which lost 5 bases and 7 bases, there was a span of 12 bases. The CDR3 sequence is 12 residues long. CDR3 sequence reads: CASSIYPREQYF. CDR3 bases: TGTGCCAGCAGTATTTACCCTAGGGAGCAGTACTTC.

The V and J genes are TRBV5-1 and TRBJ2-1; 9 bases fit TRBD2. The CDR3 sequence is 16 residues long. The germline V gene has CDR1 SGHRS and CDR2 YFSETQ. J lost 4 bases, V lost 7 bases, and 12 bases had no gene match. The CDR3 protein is CASAQGSGGFYNEQFF. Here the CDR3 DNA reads TGCGCCAGCGCGCAAGGAAGCGGGGGGTTTTACAATGAGCAGTTCTTC. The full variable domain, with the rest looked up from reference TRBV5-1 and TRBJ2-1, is KAGVTQTPRYLIKTRGQQVTLSCSPISGHRSVSWYQQTPGQGLQFLFEYFSETQRNKGNFPGRFSGRQFSNSRSEMNVSTLELGDSALYLCASAQGSGGFYNEQFFGPGTRLTVL.